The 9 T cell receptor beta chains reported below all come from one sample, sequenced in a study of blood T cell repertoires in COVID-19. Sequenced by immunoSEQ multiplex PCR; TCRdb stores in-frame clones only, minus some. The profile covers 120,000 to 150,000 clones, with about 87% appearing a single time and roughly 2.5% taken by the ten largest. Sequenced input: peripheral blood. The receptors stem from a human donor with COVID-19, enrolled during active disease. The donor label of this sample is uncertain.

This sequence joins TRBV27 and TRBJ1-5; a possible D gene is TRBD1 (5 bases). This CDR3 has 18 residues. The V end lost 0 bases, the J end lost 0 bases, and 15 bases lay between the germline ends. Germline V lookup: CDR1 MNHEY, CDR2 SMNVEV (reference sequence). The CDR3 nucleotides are TGTGCCAGCAGTTTATCGGGGGGAAGGATTTATAGCAATCAGCCCCAGCATTTT. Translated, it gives CASSLSGGRIYSNQPQHF.

The DNA for the CDR3 is TGTGCCAGCAGTGATCACTGGAGGAGGGATGAAAAACTGTTTTTT. It specifies CASSDHWRRDEKLFF. The chain couples TRBV6-1 to TRBJ1-4; D gene unclear. The CDR3 runs 15 residues. The V end was cut by 3 bases, the J end by 6 bases, with 14 bases between. CDR1 and CDR2 from the germline V gene are MNHNS and SASEGT.

CDR3 residues: CASSITGATNEKLFF. In nucleotides, the CDR3 is TGTGCCAGTAGTATAACAGGAGCAACTAATGAAAAACTGTTTTTT. The chain has TRBV19 and TRBJ1-4; the D gene is possibly TRBD1 (5 bases). Trimming cost V 2 bases and J 0 bases, with 7 bases left between them. The CDR3 contains 15 residues. Germline loops: CDR1 LNHDA, CDR2 SQIVND (reference sequence).

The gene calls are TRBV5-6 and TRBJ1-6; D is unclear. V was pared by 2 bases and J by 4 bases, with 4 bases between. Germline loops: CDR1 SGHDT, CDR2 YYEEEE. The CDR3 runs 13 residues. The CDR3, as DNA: TGTGCCAGCAGCTTCATTTATAATTCACCCCTCCACTTT. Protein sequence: CASSFIYNSPLHF.

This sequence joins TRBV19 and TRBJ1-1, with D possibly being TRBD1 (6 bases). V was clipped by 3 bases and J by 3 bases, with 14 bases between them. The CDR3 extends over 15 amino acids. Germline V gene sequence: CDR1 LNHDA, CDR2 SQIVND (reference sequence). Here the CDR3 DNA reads TGTGCCAGTAGTATGGGGGCCGGCTTGGACACTGAAGCTTTCTTT. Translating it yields CASSMGAGLDTEAFF.

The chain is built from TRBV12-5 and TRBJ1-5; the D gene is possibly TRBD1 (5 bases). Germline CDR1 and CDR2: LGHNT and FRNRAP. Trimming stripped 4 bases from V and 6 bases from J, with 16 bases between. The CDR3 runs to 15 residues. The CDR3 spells CASGSLGGARQPQHF. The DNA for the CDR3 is TGTGCTAGTGGTTCCCTGGGCGGGGCGCGTCAGCCCCAGCATTTT.

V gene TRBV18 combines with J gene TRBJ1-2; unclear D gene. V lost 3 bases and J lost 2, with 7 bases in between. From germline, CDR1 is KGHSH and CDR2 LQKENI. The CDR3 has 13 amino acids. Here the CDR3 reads CASSPGENYGYTF. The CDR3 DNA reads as TGTGCCAGCTCACCCGGGGAAAACTATGGCTACACCTTC.

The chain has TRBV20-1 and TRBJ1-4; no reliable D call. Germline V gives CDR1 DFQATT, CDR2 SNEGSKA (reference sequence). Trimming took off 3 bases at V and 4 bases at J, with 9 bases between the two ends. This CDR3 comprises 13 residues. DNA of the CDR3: TGCAGTGCTAGTAACCAGATTAATGAAAAACTGTTTTTT. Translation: CSASNQINEKLFF.

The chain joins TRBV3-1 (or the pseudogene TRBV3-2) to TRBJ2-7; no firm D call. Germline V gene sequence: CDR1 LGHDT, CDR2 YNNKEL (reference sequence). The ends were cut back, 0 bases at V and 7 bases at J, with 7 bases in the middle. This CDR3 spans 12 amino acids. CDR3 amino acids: CASSQDPPEQYF. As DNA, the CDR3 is TGTGCCAGCAGCCAAGATCCCCCGGAGCAGTACTTC.